One T cell receptor beta chain is described in this entry. Antigen unknown. The data belong to a study of OX40 agonist ivuxolimab in advanced cancers. Study-level information: From 23 to 79 years was the age range, with a mean of about 54 years, and 65% to 90% were male. Study-wide results and caveats: Dose levels from 0.1 to 3.0 mg/kg saw CD4+ and CD8+ blood T cells expand clonally by week 6.

This CDR3 comprises 13 residues. Germline loops: CDR1 SQVTM, CDR2 ANQGSEA. The V end was cut by 7 bases, the J end by 4 bases, with 16 bases between. At baseline, cycle 4 day 1, and cycle 7 day 1, blood was sampled. TCRdb keeps only in-frame clones here, not all; method: immunoSEQ multiplex PCR. This sample yields under 85,000 clones, of which 78% are seen a single time; about 5.4% belongs to the top ten. The starting material was CD4+ or CD8+ T cells sorted from blood, obtained in a trial of the OX40 agonist ivuxolimab. The rearrangement uses TRBV29-1 and TRBJ1-1; D is uncertain. The sequence derives from an adult with an advanced solid tumor such as melanoma, head and neck, liver or kidney cancer. The CDR3 nucleotides read TGCAGCGGTTGTTGGGGTCTTGGCACTGAAGCTTTCTTT. Amino acid sequence: CSGCWGLGTEAFF.